Below, 29 T cell receptor beta chains from the same sample are listed, as sequenced in a study of tumor and adjacent non-tumor tissue in lung cancer (dated by TCRdb to 2017 to 2018). RNA was extracted from bulk unsorted tissue and checked for quality with a NanoDrop ND-1000 and an Agilent 2100. Normal lung samples were distant non-tumor tissue taken more than 3 cm from the tumor edge. Library preparation used multiplex PCR. Reads for this sample came from an Illumina HiSeq 2500. TCRbeta libraries were built by three rounds of nested PCR using primers (Table S4), following protocols modified from ARM-PCR. TCRdb trimmed the raw reads at Q25, called clones with MiXCR and kept productive beta chains. Rows are combined by CDR3 protein, so each entry shows the most common genes and DNA. In all, the sample holds 100,000 or so distinct CDR3 sequences, and 80% of those were seen once. About 29% of the sample is taken by the ten largest.

The sample taken for sequencing was distant non-tumor lung tissue. The origin of the receptors is a man in his sixties with small cell lung cancer.

A remark on this clonotype: The limits of the CDR3 on the DNA are not certain, so only TCRdb's listed CDR3 is given. The rearrangement links TRBV4-1 to TRBJ2-1; the D segment call TRBD2 is taken from the table without a DNA check. Per the germline V gene, CDR1 is MGHRA and CDR2 is YSYEKL. The CDR3 is 17 residues long, counting both termini. Here the CDR3 reads CASSQSVAGGSYNEHFF.

Worth noting for this clonotype: The junction differs from germline at one of its ends, possibly a read error. CDR3 sequence (DNA): TGTGCCAGCCGCTTAGGGCACAACAATGAGCAGTTCTTC. This codes for CASRLGHNNEQFF. This rearrangement joins TRBV11-2 to TRBJ2-1; unclear D gene. The CDR3 extends over 13 amino acids. Germline CDR1 is SGHAT and CDR2 is FQNNGV.

In this sample, this clonotype turned up many times. The chain uses TRBV29-1 and TRBJ2-3, with D maybe TRBD2 (5 bases). The CDR3 contains 10 residues. V gave up 6 bases and J gave up 6 bases, with 7 bases separating them. Germline V gene sequence: CDR1 SQVTM, CDR2 ANQGSEA. The CDR3 spells CSVGGDTQYF. CDR3 in DNA: TGCAGCGTCGGCGGGGATACGCAGTATTTT.

V gene TRBV24-1 combines with J gene TRBJ2-3, with D hard to call. Trimming left V 2 bases short and J 10 bases short, with 15 bases between. Germline V CDR1 and CDR2: KGHDR, SFDVKD. This CDR3 region has 14 residues. The CDR3: CATSDSRRAGAQYF. The DNA of the CDR3 is TGTGCCACCAGTGATTCTCGACGTGCAGGTGCGCAGTATTTT.

The rearrangement uses TRBV13 and TRBJ2-1, with D uncertain. This CDR3 comprises 15 residues. Trimming removed 7 bases at V and 5 bases at J, with 18 bases between. CDR1 and CDR2 (germline): PRHDT, FYEKMQ (reference sequence). As DNA, the CDR3 is TGTGCCAGCAACTTGGGATGTAACCACGACAATGAGCAGTTCTTC. It codes for CASNLGCNHDNEQFF.

Comments on this clonotype: Compared with germline, one end of the junction differs, possibly owing to a read error. This chain joins TRBV6-5 and TRBJ2-2; no reliable D call. This CDR3 spans 15 amino acids. The germline CDR1 and CDR2 sequences are MNHEY and SVGAGI. The CDR3 region has the DNA TGTGCCAGCTTCCCCTGTATTGAGGCCACCGGTGAGCTGTTTTTT. Protein: CASFPCIEATGELFF.

On this clonotype itself: Given the absence of the conserved phenylalanine or tryptophan at the CDR3 end, a read error is likely. V is TRBV11-2 and J is TRBJ2-1; D gene uncertain. Germline V lookup: CDR1 SGHAT, CDR2 FQNNGV. The CDR3 spans 13 residues. CDR3 sequence: CANSFVPNNEQFL. The CDR3 nucleotides are TGTGCCAACAGCTTCGTGCCCAACAATGAGCAGTTCCTC.

The gene calls are TRBV11-2 and TRBJ2-1; D gene ambiguous. The germline V gene encodes CDR1 SGHAT and CDR2 FQNNGV. This CDR3 contains 16 residues. V lost 7 bases to trimming and J lost 6 bases, with 22 bases between them. The CDR3: CASNLVELATVNEQFF. CDR3 coding DNA: TGTGCCAGCAACCTAGTGGAGCTGGCCACGGTCAATGAGCAGTTCTTC.

This clonotype has just a few counts. The V gene is TRBV11-2, the J gene TRBJ1-1; 11 nucleotides line up with TRBD1. J was trimmed by 7 bases and V by 7 bases; bases with no gene match: 11. The CDR3 totals 15 residues. Germline V lookup: CDR1 SGHAT, CDR2 FQNNGV. CDR3 bases: TGTGCCAGCACCCGAGGACAGGGGGCCCGAAGTGAAGCTTTCTTT. As protein: CASTRGQGARSEAFF.

The chain joins TRBV6-4 to TRBJ2-1, with TRBD2 as a possible D gene (5 bases). Germline V gives CDR1 MRHNA, CDR2 SNTAGT. CDR3 length: 14 residues. V lost 2 bases, J lost 15 bases, and 20 bases lay in between. This CDR3 reads CASSDLQGTGIRFF. CDR3 sequence (DNA): TGTGCCAGCAGTGACCTACAAGGAACGGGGATTCGGTTCTTC.

Details on this clonotype: The junction shows a germline mismatch at one end, possibly a read error. V is TRBV29-1 and J is TRBJ2-3; 16 bases fit TRBD2. Germline V gives CDR1 SQVTM, CDR2 ANQGSEA. CDR3 length: 18 residues. As DNA, the CDR3 is TGTAGCGTTGAGGGGACTAGCGGGAGGGATACTAGCATAGATACGCAGTATTTT. Its protein is CSVEGTSGRDTSIDTQYF.

In the case of this clonotype: A junction end diverges from the germline sequence, so it may reflect a read error. The chain couples TRBV11-2 to TRBJ2-1; D unresolved. Germline CDR1 reads SGHAT; CDR2 reads FQNNGV. The CDR3 has 13 amino acids. The CDR3 spells CASSFVLNNEQLF. Here the CDR3 DNA reads TGTGCCAGCAGCTTCGTACTTAACAATGAGCAGTTGTTC.

As for this clonotype: At one end the junction does not follow the germline gene, possibly because of a read error. The V gene is TRBV5-1, the J gene TRBJ2-1, with D possibly TRBD1 on 6 matching bases. Per the germline V gene, CDR1 is SGHRS and CDR2 is YFSETQ. The CDR3 sequence is 15 residues long. CDR3 sequence reads: CASSLGAPETNEQFF. DNA for the CDR3: TGCGCTAGCAGCTTGGGGGCCCCGGAAACCAATGAGCAGTTCTTT.

Comment on this clonotype: With a much larger clone just one base away, this may be a read error. The CDR3 loop reads CASTTLHGTDTQYF. CDR3 sequence (DNA): TGTGCCAGTACTACTCTCCATGGGACAGATACGCAGTATTTT. The V call is TRBV19, the J call TRBJ2-3, with D unresolved. The CDR3 spans 14 residues. CDR1 and CDR2 (germline): LNHDA, SQIVND (reference sequence). V was shortened by 7 bases and J by 3 bases, with 14 bases between the two germline ends. Full variable domain (remainder filled in from reference TRBV19 and TRBJ2-3): DGGITQSPKYLFRKEGQNVTLSCEQNLNHDAMYWYRQDPGQGLRLIYYSQIVNDFQKGDIAEGYSVSREKKESFPLTVTSAQKNPTAFYLCASTTLHGTDTQYFGPGTRLTVL.

As to this clonotype: Sequence at one end of the junction differs from germline and may be a read error. The chain combines TRBV11-3 with TRBJ2-1; tentatively, D is TRBD1 (5 bases). The CDR3 is 12 residues long. Germline V gene lookup returns CDR1 SGHNT and CDR2 YENEEA. DNA of the CDR3: TGTACCAGCAGCTTATGGACATATGAGCAGTTCTTC. Amino acids: CTSSLWTYEQFF.

The table lists this clonotype with a few counts. This may arise from a read error, as a much more abundant clone is one base away. The chain links TRBV7-9 to TRBJ2-6; 9 bases map to TRBD2. From germline, CDR1 is SEHNR and CDR2 FQNEAQ (reference sequence). The length of the CDR3 is 17 residues. V gave up 6 bases and J gave up 1 base; unmatched junction bases: 7. The CDR3 nucleotides read TGTGCCAGCAGAGGGACTAGCAGGAGGTCTGGGGCCAACGTCCTGACTTTC. It encodes CASRGTSRRSGANVLTF.

As to this clonotype: One end of the junction does not line up with germline, which may come from a read error. The chain uses TRBV29-1 and TRBJ1-2; D uncertain. The CDR3 runs 12 residues. The germline V gene encodes CDR1 SQVTM and CDR2 ANQGSEA. CDR3 amino acids: CSTRGDEDAYIF. The CDR3 DNA is TGTAGCACCCGAGGCGATGAGGATGCCTACATCTTC.

Concerning this clonotype: This CDR3 is missing its conserved last phenylalanine or tryptophan, likely due to a read error. This chain uses TRBV6-1 with TRBJ2-3; possibly TRBD1 for D (5 bases). CDR1 is MNHNS and CDR2 is SASEGT in the germline V gene. This CDR3 comprises 17 residues. The V and J ends lost 5 bases and 0 bases respectively, with 18 bases between them. The DNA of the CDR3 is TGTGCCAGCAGTCATCGACAGTTTGTAATTAGCACAGATACGCAGTATTTG. Protein product: CASSHRQFVISTDTQYL.

Comments on this clonotype: At one of its ends the junction is not consistent with the germline gene, which may arise from a read error. The chain couples TRBV13 to TRBJ2-7; D remains unclear. CDR3 size: 14 residues. Germline assignment: CDR1 PRHDT and CDR2 FYEKMQ (reference sequence). CDR3 residues: CAISLRLSPYEQYF. Written as DNA, the CDR3 is TGTGCCATCAGCTTAAGGTTATCCCCCTACGAGCAGTACTTC.

About this clonotype itself: It is likely a read error, because the conserved phenylalanine at the end of the CDR3 is missing. The V and J genes are TRBV5-4 and TRBJ1-6; no definite D call. Germline V lookup: CDR1 SGHNT, CDR2 YYREEE (reference sequence). The CDR3 is 14 amino acids. The CDR3 loop is CASSLNPEGSPLHS. CDR3 DNA sequence: TGTGCCAGCAGCTTGAACCCTGAGGGCTCACCTCTCCACTCT.

On this clonotype: The conserved closing phenylalanine or tryptophan is absent in this CDR3, likely reflecting a read error. The DNA is omitted, as the CDR3 cannot be located on it reliably, and the CDR3 follows TCRdb's listing. J is TRBJ2-5 and V is TRBV12-3 or TRBV12-4; the table's D call of TRBD2 was not tested on the DNA. The CDR3 numbers 15 amino acids, ends counted. CDR3 sequence: CASSLLAGGGETQHL.

Many counts were recorded for this clonotype. This chain connects TRBV5-1 to TRBJ2-5; D might be TRBD1 or TRBD2, each matching 5 bases. The V gene lost 1 base and the J gene lost 4 bases, with 11 bases spanning the gap. There are 14 residues in the CDR3. CDR1 and CDR2 (germline): SGHRS, YFSETQ. In DNA form, the CDR3 reads TGCGCCAGCAGCTTGATGGGACCAGCAGAGACCCAGTACTTC. Residues: CASSLMGPAETQYF.

As concerns this clonotype: One junction end does not reproduce the germline sequence, and a read error may be involved. The rearrangement uses TRBV29-1 and TRBJ2-1; D may be TRBD1 or TRBD2 (5 bases each). Germline loops: CDR1 SQVTM, CDR2 ANQGSEA. The CDR3 runs to 15 residues. CDR3 in amino acids: CSGALLWGYHNEQFF. The CDR3 nucleotides read TGCAGCGGAGCCCTGTTGTGGGGGTATCACAACGAGCAGTTCTTC.

The rearrangement links TRBV11-1 to TRBJ2-7, with D maybe TRBD2 (5 bases). The CDR3 totals 13 residues. Germline V gene lookup returns CDR1 SGHAT and CDR2 FQDESV (reference sequence). The CDR3 spells CASSLARRYEHYV. The DNA for the CDR3 is TGCGCCAGCAGCTTAGCGCGGCGGTACGAGCACTACGTC.

This clonotype was seen a single time. At one end, the junction sequence differs from germline, possibly due to a read error. The V and J genes are TRBV6-1 and TRBJ2-1; a weak D match, TRBD2 (6 bases). Germline values: CDR1 MNHNS, CDR2 SASEGT. The CDR3 has 14 residues. The CDR3 here is CASIFIGSRNEQSF. Here the CDR3 DNA reads TGTGCCAGCATCTTTATCGGGAGTAGAAATGAGCAGTCCTTC.

The rearrangement uses TRBV20-1 and TRBJ2-1; TRBD1 matches 7 bases. Germline loops: CDR1 DFQATT, CDR2 SNEGSKA (reference sequence). The CDR3 extends over 16 amino acids. Losses at the gene ends were 1 base for V and 8 bases for J; bases not matched to a gene: 14. CDR3 nucleotides: TGCAGTGCTAGAGGACAGGGCCAAAGCTCCTATTATGAGCAGTTCTTC. It is translated as CSARGQGQSSYYEQFF.

Comment on this clonotype: This may arise from a read error, as a much more abundant clone is one base away. The chain has TRBV12-3 or TRBV12-4 and TRBJ2-1; D uncertain. V lost 0 bases, J lost 5 bases, and 8 bases lay in between. This CDR3 spans 14 amino acids. The CDR3 DNA reads TGTGCCAGCAGTTTAGCGAGAGAAGACAATGAGCAGTTCTTC. It yields the protein CASSLAREDNEQFF.

Points on this clonotype: One junction end disagrees with the germline gene, perhaps due to a read error. This sequence joins TRBV11-3 and TRBJ2-7; D is tentatively TRBD1 or TRBD2 (5 bases each). Per germline, CDR1 SGHNT and CDR2 YENEEA. This CDR3 has 14 residues. The CDR3 bases are TGTGCCAGCACTCTTCATAGGGACCCCTACGAGCAGTACTTT. Amino acids: CASTLHRDPYEQYF. Filled out from reference TRBV11-3 and TRBJ2-7, the complete variable domain reads EAGVVQSPRYKIIEKKQPVAFWCNPISGHNTLYWYLQNLGQGPELLIRYENEEAVDDSQLPKDRFSAERLKGVDSTLKIQPAELGDSAVYLCASTLHRDPYEQYFGPGTRLTVT.

J is TRBJ2-5 and V is TRBV5-4; 11 nucleotides agree with TRBD2. The V and J ends lost 7 bases and 10 bases, in that order; junction bases with no gene match: 12. Germline CDR1 and CDR2: SGHNT and YYREEE (reference sequence). CDR3 length equals 14 residues. Here the CDR3 reads CASVLTSGEGDQYF. As DNA, the CDR3 is TGTGCCAGCGTCTTGACTAGCGGGGAGGGGGACCAGTACTTC.